This TCR beta chain stems from a study of T cell repertoires in breast cancer. This clonotype was picked up a small number of times. An expanded emulsion RT-PCR with primers for all TCR V genes paired CD8+ T cell chains. A second nested PCR with blocking oligonucleotides suppressed unpaired genes. TCRdb processed the emulsion pairing reads anew with MiXCR; each CDR3 protein has one entry. The table records some 37,000 distinct CDR3 sequences, 45% to 55% of them present only once. Per the germline V gene, CDR1 is SGHRS and CDR2 is YFSETQ. CDR3 length: 14 amino acids. The junction had 8 bases not matched to a gene; V was cut back by 1 base and J by 10 bases.

This chain uses TRBV5-1 with TRBJ1-2; 9 nucleotides agree with TRBD1. Input material: CD8+ T cells. This receptor was obtained from a pool of human donors with breast cancer or a healthy control (not recorded which). The CDR3: CASSLTGTGSAYTF. The CDR3, as DNA: TGCGCCAGCAGCTTGACTGGGACAGGGAGCGCCTACACCTTC.